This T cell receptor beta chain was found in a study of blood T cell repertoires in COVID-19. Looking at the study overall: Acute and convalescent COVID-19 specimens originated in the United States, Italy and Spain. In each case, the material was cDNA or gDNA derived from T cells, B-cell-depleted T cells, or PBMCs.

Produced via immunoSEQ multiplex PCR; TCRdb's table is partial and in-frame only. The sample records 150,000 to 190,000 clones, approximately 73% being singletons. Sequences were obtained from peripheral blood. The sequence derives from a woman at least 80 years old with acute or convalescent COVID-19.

CDR3 region: CASSLRESGKYGYTF. The CDR3 DNA follows: TGTGCCAGCAGCTTAAGAGAGAGCGGAAAATATGGCTACACCTTC. J is TRBJ1-2 and V is TRBV7-8; unclear D gene. The CDR3 length is 15 residues. The ends were cut back, 2 bases at V and 5 bases at J, with 15 bases in the middle. Germline CDR1 and CDR2: SGHVS and FQNEAQ.